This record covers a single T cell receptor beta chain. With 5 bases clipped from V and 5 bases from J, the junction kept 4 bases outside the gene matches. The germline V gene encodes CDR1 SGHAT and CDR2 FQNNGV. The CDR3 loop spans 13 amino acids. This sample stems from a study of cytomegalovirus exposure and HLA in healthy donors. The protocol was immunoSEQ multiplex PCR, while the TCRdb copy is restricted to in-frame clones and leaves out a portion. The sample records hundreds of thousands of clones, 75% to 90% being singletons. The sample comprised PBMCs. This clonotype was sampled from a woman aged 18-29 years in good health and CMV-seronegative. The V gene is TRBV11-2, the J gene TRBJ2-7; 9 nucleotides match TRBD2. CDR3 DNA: TGTGCCAGCAGCGGGGGACTAGCCGACGAGCAGTACTTC. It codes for CASSGGLADEQYF.